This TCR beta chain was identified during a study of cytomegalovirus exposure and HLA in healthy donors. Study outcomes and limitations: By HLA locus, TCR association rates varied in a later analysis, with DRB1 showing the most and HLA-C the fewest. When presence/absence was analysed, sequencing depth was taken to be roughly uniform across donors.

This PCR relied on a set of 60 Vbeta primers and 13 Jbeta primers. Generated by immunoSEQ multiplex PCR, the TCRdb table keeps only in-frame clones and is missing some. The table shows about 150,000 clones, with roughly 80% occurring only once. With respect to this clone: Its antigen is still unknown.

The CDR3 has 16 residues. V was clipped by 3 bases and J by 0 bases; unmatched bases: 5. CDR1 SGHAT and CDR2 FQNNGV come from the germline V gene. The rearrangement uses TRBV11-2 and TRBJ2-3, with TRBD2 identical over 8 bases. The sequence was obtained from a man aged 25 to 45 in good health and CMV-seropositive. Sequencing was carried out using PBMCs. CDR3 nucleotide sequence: TGTGCCAGCAGCTTTCCTAGCGGGTCTAGCACAGATACGCAGTATTTT. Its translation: CASSFPSGSSTDTQYF. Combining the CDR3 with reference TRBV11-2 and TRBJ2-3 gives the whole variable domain EAGVAQSPRYKIIEKRQSVAFWCNPISGHATLYWYQQILGQGPKLLIQFQNNGVVDDSQLPKDRFSAERLKGVDSTLKIQPAKLEDSAVYLCASSFPSGSSTDTQYFGPGTRLTVL.